The 2 T cell receptor beta chains below were found in one sample sequenced in a study of graft-versus-host responses after intestinal transplantation. The method was immunoSEQ multiplex PCR; TCRdb's version includes in-frame clones alone and lacks a portion of them. The sample yields about 98,000 clones, around 88% seen once. Here the sequenced sample was PBMCs, taken 255 days after intestinal transplant. The receptors were sampled from a human patient who received an intestinal transplant, so some T cells may come from the graft donor.

The chain has TRBV5-6 and TRBJ1-5, with D uncertain. CDR1 is SGHDT and CDR2 is YYEEEE in the germline V gene. CDR3 length: 15 residues. The V end was cut by 0 bases, the J end by 0 bases, with 7 bases between. The CDR3 is CASSLVGSSNQPQHF. In DNA, the CDR3 is TGTGCCAGCAGCTTGGTCGGTTCTAGCAATCAGCCCCAGCATTTT.

The rearrangement uses TRBV27 and TRBJ1-5; D is possibly TRBD1 (5 bases). The CDR3 covers 14 residues. Germline V CDR1 and CDR2: MNHEY, SMNVEV (reference sequence). With 2 bases removed from V and 6 bases from J, the gap between germline ends came to 11 bases. The CDR3 nucleotides are TGTGCCAGCAGTTTAGGGGGGAACAGTCAGCCCCAGCATTTT. The encoded protein is CASSLGGNSQPQHF.